This T cell receptor beta chain is drawn from a study of T cell repertoires in cytomegalovirus infection (dated by TCRdb to 2018 to 2020). Context from the whole study: Donor HLA type was relevant to the analysis, as public TCR beta signatures indicated carriage of CMV infection together with the matching HLA type.

This clonotype has ten or more counts. Its target antigen remains unknown. Per-nucleotide qualities are absent, and no much larger clonotype sits a single base away. This sample was sequenced with an Illumina HiSeq 1500. TCRdb reran the public reads through fastp at Q25 and MiXCR, keeping productive beta chains. Rows are combined by CDR3 protein, so each entry shows the most common genes and DNA. In all, the sample holds 130,000 or so distinct CDR3 sequences, and 5% to 6.5% of those were seen once. The top ten hold over 15% of the sample. Trimming removed 5 bases from V and 0 bases from J; the gene matches leave 15 bases unexplained. CDR1 and CDR2 (SGHAT, FQNNGV) derive from the germline V gene. CDR3 length: 19 amino acids, cysteine to phenylalanine. The read is trimmed to its CDR3 DNA, 57 bases read in frame from base 1. What the work shows at the level of the full study, not this receptor alone: The ex vivo response was dominated by HLA-C-restricted CMV-specific TCR beta clonotypes, which also provided the single most frequent clonotype in two of eight donors. In both this cohort and an independent cohort of 350 or so donors, the cumulative frequency of public TCR beta family members distinguished carriers of CMV infection plus the relevant HLA type.

The V gene is TRBV11-2 and the J gene is TRBJ2-5; 10 bases in the junction line up with TRBD2. The clonotype originates from a human donor in good health (CMV status not recorded). Some clones in this sample may be carry-over from other donors' samples. Specimen: PBMCs. Read as DNA, the sequence is TGTGCCAGCAGCCCCCATTGGCTAGCGGGGGAGAAGTACCAAGAGACCCAGTACTTC. It translates as CASSPHWLAGEKYQETQYF.